This is a list of T cell receptor beta chains from one sample in a study of T cells in Graves' hyperthyroidism and ophthalmopathy. A single record per CDR3 protein comes from TCRdb applying MiXCR to the multiplex PCR reads. This sample has 350,000 or so distinct CDR3 sequences, with about 18% found just once. The sequenced material came from blood. These receptors originate from a woman aged 45-65 years with Graves' hyperthyroidism. Both conserved end residues are part of each CDR3. Clone size is shown for a subset of rows, as once, few, many or a class of expanded clone.

clone size	V gene	J gene	CDR3 protein
many	TRBV13	TRBJ2-1	CASSLGGSGRKGDEQFF
few	TRBV6-1	TRBJ1-2	CASSPDAGILVEGYTF
.	TRBV12-3/TRBV12-4	TRBJ1-1	CASSSYSRTEAFF
.	TRBV20-1	TRBJ1-3	CSASGTESSGNTIYF
many	TRBV5-1	TRBJ2-7	CASSTGTGEEQYF
few	TRBV6-1	TRBJ1-2	CASSTNRGGGYTF
many	TRBV5-1	TRBJ2-5	CASSPRTGIETQYF
.	TRBV7-9	TRBJ2-7	CASSLESGNEQYF
.	TRBV6-6	TRBJ2-6	CASSYVSGRGFGANVLTF
.	TRBV11-2	TRBJ1-3	CASSFAVAGNTIYF
many	TRBV30	TRBJ2-1	CAWTTGGGRREQFF
.	TRBV19	TRBJ1-2	CASSRTGGAVDYGYTF
few	TRBV27	TRBJ2-4	CASSLNHGKNIQYF
many	TRBV30	TRBJ2-7	CAWSGLEDYEQYF
many	TRBV6-1	TRBJ2-7	CASSTQKISYEQYF
.	TRBV20-1	TRBJ2-3	CSPTGGMGDTQYF
.	TRBV18	TRBJ1-1	CASSPREGPNTEAFF
many	TRBV20-1	TRBJ2-7	CSAKTTLAYEQYF
.	TRBV12-3/TRBV12-4	TRBJ1-4	CVSSPGIGEKLFF
few	TRBV9	TRBJ1-1	CASSASGGSTEAFF
many	TRBV12-3/TRBV12-4	TRBJ2-7	CASRPPRSDEQYF
few	TRBV5-5	TRBJ2-3	CASSFDRGYTDTQYF
.	TRBV7-3	TRBJ2-2	CASSELGPGAAGELFF
few	TRBV20-1	TRBJ2-5	CSVRGPHGPLETQYF
many	TRBV2	TRBJ2-3	CASRPLWGVSGAQYF
many	TRBV2	TRBJ1-1	CASRGTLEAFF
many	TRBV11-2	TRBJ2-3	CAEGFSGGSTDTQYF
.	TRBV20-1	TRBJ2-1	CSAKRRGAGGYNEQFF
.	TRBV2	TRBJ1-1	CASSEVNTRNTEAFF
few	TRBV20-1	TRBJ2-1	CSASLASGGNFDEQFF
many	TRBV2	TRBJ2-7	CASKLRGGSYEQYF
many	TRBV30	TRBJ1-2	CAWSVGSGDGYTF
few	TRBV20-1	TRBJ1-5	CSARVIGTGNQPQHF
.	TRBV7-9	TRBJ2-4	CASSKQGVAKNIQYF
.	TRBV5-1	TRBJ1-1	CASSPEGVPEAFF
.	TRBV5-1	TRBJ1-3	CASSPDRESGNTIYF
many	TRBV5-8	TRBJ2-5	CASSLIGLEETQYF
few	TRBV5-1	TRBJ2-1	CASSPRAGGGHEQFF
many	TRBV6-2/TRBV6-3	TRBJ2-1	CASTKGTSGEREQFF
few	TRBV18	TRBJ2-7	CASSPPQGYEQYF
many	TRBV28	TRBJ2-1	CASSRTGKWYEQFF
many	TRBV29-1	TRBJ1-2	CSVTETEGRYTF
.	TRBV18	TRBJ2-3	CASSPYMTGSTDTQYF
.	TRBV2	TRBJ1-6	CANRRGDSPLHF
few	TRBV6-5	TRBJ2-7	CASSYDRGDYEQYF
.	TRBV29-1	TRBJ2-1	CSITKAAGIVNEQFF
many	TRBV5-1	TRBJ2-3	CASSWATKSTDTQYF
.	TRBV15	TRBJ2-7	CATSREEREPSYEQYF
.	TRBV10-3	TRBJ1-1	CASSYSKGNTEAFF